Reported below is one T cell receptor beta chain. The authors loaded roughly 200 ng DNA, 28,000 or so T cell genomes, into sorted-subset replicate PCRs. Method: immunoSEQ multiplex PCR; TCRdb's copy keeps in-frame clones and lacks some. The sample has about 680,000 clones; under 95% are singletons. This specimen belongs to a study of shared clonotypes between healthy human individuals. Looking at the study overall: The study used three CD4 naive, three CD4 memory, two CD8 naive and one CD8 memory plate per donor.

In the naive CD8 group, cells lacked CD45RO and were positively selected for CCR7, so terminally differentiated effector memory CD45RA+ cells were left out. This CDR3 region has 15 residues. The V and J ends lost 1 base and 2 bases, in that order; junction bases with no gene match: 5. Per the germline V gene, CDR1 is SGHRS and CDR2 is YFSETQ. The material sequenced was naive CD8+ T cells sorted from blood. This receptor was identified in a man aged 25 to 40 in good health. The chain uses TRBV5-1 and TRBJ2-5; 7 bases fit TRBD1. CDR3 sequence reads: CASSLYPGQQETQYF. In nucleotides, the CDR3 is TGCGCCAGCAGCTTGTACCCGGGACAGCAAGAGACCCAGTACTTC.